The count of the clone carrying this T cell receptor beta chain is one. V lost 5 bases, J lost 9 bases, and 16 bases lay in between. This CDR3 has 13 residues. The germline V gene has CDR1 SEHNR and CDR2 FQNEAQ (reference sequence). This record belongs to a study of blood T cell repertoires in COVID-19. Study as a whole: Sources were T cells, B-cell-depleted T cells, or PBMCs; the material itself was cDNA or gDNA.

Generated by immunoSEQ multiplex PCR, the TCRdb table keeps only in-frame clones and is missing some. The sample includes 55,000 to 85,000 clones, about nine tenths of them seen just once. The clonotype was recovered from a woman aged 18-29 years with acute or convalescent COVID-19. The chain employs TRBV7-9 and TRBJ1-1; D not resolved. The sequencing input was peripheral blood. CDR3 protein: CASSRDPFPQAFF. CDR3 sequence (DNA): TGTGCCAGCAGCCGGGATCCTTTTCCCCAAGCTTTCTTT. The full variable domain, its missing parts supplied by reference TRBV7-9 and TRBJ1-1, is DTGVSQNPRHKITKRGQNVTFRCDPISEHNRLYWYRQTLGQGPEFLTYFQNEAQLEKSRLLSDRFSAERPKGSFSTLEIQRTEQGDSAMYLCASSRDPFPQAFFGQGTRLTVV.